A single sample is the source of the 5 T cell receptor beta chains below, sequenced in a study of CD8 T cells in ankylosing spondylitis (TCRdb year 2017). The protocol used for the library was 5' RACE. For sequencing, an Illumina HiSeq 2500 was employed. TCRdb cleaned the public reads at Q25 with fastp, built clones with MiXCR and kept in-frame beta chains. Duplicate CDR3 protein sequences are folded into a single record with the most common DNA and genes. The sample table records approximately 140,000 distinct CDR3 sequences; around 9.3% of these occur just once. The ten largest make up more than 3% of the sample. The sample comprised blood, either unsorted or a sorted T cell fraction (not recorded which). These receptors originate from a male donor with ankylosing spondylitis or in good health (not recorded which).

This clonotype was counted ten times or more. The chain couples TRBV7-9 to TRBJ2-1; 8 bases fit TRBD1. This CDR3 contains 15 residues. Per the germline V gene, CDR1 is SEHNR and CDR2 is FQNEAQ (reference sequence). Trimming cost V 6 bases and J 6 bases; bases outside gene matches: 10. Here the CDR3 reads CASRNGQGRGNEQFF. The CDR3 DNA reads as TGTGCCAGCAGAAATGGACAGGGTCGAGGCAATGAGCAGTTCTTC. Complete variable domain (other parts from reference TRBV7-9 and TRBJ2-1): DTGVSQNPRHKITKRGQNVTFRCDPISEHNRLYWYRQTLGQGPEFLTYFQNEAQLEKSRLLSDRFSAERPKGSFSTLEIQRTEQGDSAMYLCASRNGQGRGNEQFFGPGTRLTVL.

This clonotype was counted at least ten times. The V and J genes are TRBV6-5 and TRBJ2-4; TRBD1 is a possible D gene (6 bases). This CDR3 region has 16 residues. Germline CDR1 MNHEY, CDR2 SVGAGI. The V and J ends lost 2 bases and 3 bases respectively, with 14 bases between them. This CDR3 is CASSYRQGSDKNIQYF. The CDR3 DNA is TGTGCCAGCAGTTACAGGCAGGGGTCTGACAAAAACATTCAGTACTTC.

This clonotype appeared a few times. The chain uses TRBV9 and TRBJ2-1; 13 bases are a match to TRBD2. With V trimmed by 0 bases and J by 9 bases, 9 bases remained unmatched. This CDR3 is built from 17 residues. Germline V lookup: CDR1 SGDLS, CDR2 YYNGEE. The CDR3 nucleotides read TGTGCCAGCAGCGTAGCGGGGGGACTAGCGGGATTAAGTGAGCAGTTCTTC. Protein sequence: CASSVAGGLAGLSEQFF.

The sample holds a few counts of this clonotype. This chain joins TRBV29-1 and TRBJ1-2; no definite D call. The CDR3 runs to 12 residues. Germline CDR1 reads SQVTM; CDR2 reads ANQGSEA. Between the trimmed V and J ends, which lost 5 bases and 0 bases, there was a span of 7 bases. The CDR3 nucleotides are TGCAGCGTTTACGGATCTAACTATGGCTACACCTTC. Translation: CSVYGSNYGYTF.

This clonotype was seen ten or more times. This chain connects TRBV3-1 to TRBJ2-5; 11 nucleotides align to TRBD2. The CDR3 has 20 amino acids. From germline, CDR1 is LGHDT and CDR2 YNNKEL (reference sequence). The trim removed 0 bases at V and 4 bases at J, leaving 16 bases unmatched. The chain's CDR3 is CASSQDGPLFSGRVAETQYF. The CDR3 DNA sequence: TGTGCCAGCAGCCAAGATGGACCACTATTTAGCGGGAGGGTGGCAGAGACCCAGTACTTC.